The next 9 T cell receptor beta chains were all read from a single sample in a study of identical twins. From the 5' RACE reads, TCRdb called clonotypes with MiXCR, one entry per CDR3 protein. The top ten hold more than 8% of the sample, which has 300,000 to 400,000 distinct CDR3 sequences, roughly 9% seen once. Input material: naive T cells sorted from blood. The origin of the receptors is a woman aged 45-65 years in good health.

This clonotype has ten or more counts. The CDR3 loop reads CASSSYLSSYNEQFF. In nucleotides, the CDR3 is TGTGCCAGCAGTTCCTACCTAAGCTCCTACAATGAGCAGTTCTTC. The chain employs TRBV12-3 or TRBV12-4 and TRBJ2-1; D unclear. V was trimmed by 4 bases and J by 0 bases, leaving 10 bases between them. The CDR3 length is 15 residues.

This clonotype appeared a few times. The chain uses TRBV12-3 or TRBV12-4 and TRBJ2-3; 8 bases are shared with TRBD2. Germline trimming cut 7 bases from V and 4 bases from J; bases unmatched to any gene: 10. CDR3 length: 15 residues. The CDR3 nucleotides are TGTGCCAGCACCCGACCGGGTAGCGGGGCAGATACGCAGTATTTT. Encoded protein: CASTRPGSGADTQYF.

The sample holds a few counts of this clonotype. The chain employs TRBV6-5 and TRBJ2-5; the match to TRBD2 covers 13 bases. The CDR3 length is 13 residues. The J segment lost 9 bases and the V segment lost 6 bases, leaving 4 bases of the junction unmatched. From germline, CDR1 is MNHEY and CDR2 SVGAGI. The chain's CDR3 is CASSPLAGGPQYF. In nucleotides, the CDR3 is TGTGCCAGCAGCCCACTAGCGGGAGGGCCCCAGTACTTC.

At least ten counts were recorded for this clonotype. The chain links TRBV7-8 to TRBJ2-1; 7 nucleotides agree with TRBD2. J lost 3 bases, V lost 0 bases, and 5 bases had no gene match. This CDR3 contains 16 residues. Germline V gives CDR1 SGHVS, CDR2 FQNEAQ. CDR3 nucleotides: TGTGCCAGCAGCTTAGCGCGGCTAGCGGACTACAATGAGCAGTTCTTC. It yields the protein CASSLARLADYNEQFF.

This clonotype was detected ten times or more. The chain recombines TRBV29-1 with TRBJ2-1, with 9 bases aligning to TRBD2. V was clipped by 1 base and J by 4 bases; unmatched bases: 5. The CDR3 has 15 residues. Germline V gene data show CDR1 as SQVTM and CDR2 as ANQGSEA. CDR3 DNA: TGCAGCGTTGAAGGAGGTAGCGGGAGTTACAATGAGCAGTTCTTC. Protein product: CSVEGGSGSYNEQFF.

This clonotype was picked up a small number of times. V is TRBV7-3 and J is TRBJ2-1; TRBD2 aligns across 7 bases. This CDR3 has 16 residues. The J segment lost 7 bases and the V segment lost 5 bases, leaving 14 bases of the junction unmatched. Germline V gene lookup returns CDR1 SGHTA and CDR2 FQGTGA. The DNA for the CDR3 is TGTGCCAGCAGCCCTCTTCCGGGCGGGAGTCCGAATGAGCAGTTCTTC. This codes for CASSPLPGGSPNEQFF. Filled out from reference TRBV7-3 and TRBJ2-1, the complete variable domain reads GAGVSQTPSNKVTEKGKYVELRCDPISGHTALYWYRQSLGQGPEFLIYFQGTGAADDSGLPNDRFFAVRPEGSVSTLKIQRTERGDSAVYLCASSPLPGGSPNEQFFGPGTRLTVL.

At least ten counts were recorded for this clonotype. The chain carries TRBV15 and TRBJ2-1; TRBD2 might be the D (5 bases). Germline-derived CDR1 and CDR2 are LNHNV and YYDKDF (reference sequence). V was trimmed by 0 bases and J by 0 bases, leaving 18 bases between them. CDR3 size: 19 residues. Here the CDR3 DNA reads TGTGCCACCAGCAGAGATCGGGCTAGCCTCTCGAGCTCCTACAATGAGCAGTTCTTC. This gives the protein CATSRDRASLSSSYNEQFF.

Ten or more counts support this clonotype. The chain combines TRBV5-1 with TRBJ2-4, with a possible D match to TRBD2 (6 bases). There are 13 residues in the CDR3. The V and J ends lost 4 bases and 5 bases respectively, with 10 bases between them. Germline values: CDR1 SGHRS, CDR2 YFSETQ. CDR3 in amino acids: CASSLGLENIQYF. The CDR3 DNA sequence: TGCGCCAGCAGCCTGGGACTTGAAAACATTCAGTACTTC.

This chain connects TRBV11-2 to TRBJ2-1, with 9 bases that match TRBD2. CDR1 is SGHAT, CDR2 FQNNGV, per germline. The length of the CDR3 is 13 residues. The V and J ends lost 6 bases and 13 bases, in that order; junction bases with no gene match: 10. The CDR3: CASSKEGREGQFF. The DNA of the CDR3 is TGTGCCAGCAGTAAAGAAGGGCGGGAGGGCCAGTTCTTC. Together with reference TRBV11-2 and TRBJ2-1, the CDR3 gives the full variable domain: EAGVAQSPRYKIIEKRQSVAFWCNPISGHATLYWYQQILGQGPKLLIQFQNNGVVDDSQLPKDRFSAERLKGVDSTLKIQPAKLEDSAVYLCASSKEGREGQFFGPGTRLTVL.